Below, 14 T cell receptor beta chains from the same sample are listed, as sequenced in a study of T cell changes during pregnancy in multiple sclerosis. Repertoires were generated with immunoSEQ multiplex PCR, while TCRdb's copy carries only in-frame clones and drops some. The sample lists tens of thousands of clones; roughly 90% were seen once. The specimen comprised peripheral blood, sampled in the first trimester of pregnancy. These receptors all stem from a female donor in good health, enrolled as a control in a pregnancy study.

V gene TRBV7-2 combines with J gene TRBJ2-7, with a weak D call TRBD2 (5 bases). V shed 4 bases and J shed 2 bases, with 6 bases lying between them. This CDR3 contains 12 residues. Germline V CDR1 and CDR2: SGHTA, FQGNSA. For the CDR3, the DNA is TGTGCCAGCAGCTCCGGGGCCTACGAGCAGTACTTC. This codes for CASSSGAYEQYF.

V and J are TRBV11-2 and TRBJ1-5; tentative D call: TRBD1 (5 bases). Trimming pared 6 bases from V and 7 bases from J, leaving 10 bases between. Per the germline V gene, CDR1 is SGHAT and CDR2 is FQNNGV. This CDR3 comprises 12 residues. The DNA for the CDR3 is TGTGCCAGCAGTTATCAGGGCCAGCCCCAGCATTTT. Its protein product is CASSYQGQPQHF.

The rearrangement links TRBV15 to TRBJ1-1; D uncertain. The V gene's germline CDR1 is LNHNV and CDR2 YYDKDF (reference sequence). The V end lost 0 bases, the J end lost 4 bases, and 9 bases lay between the germline ends. This CDR3 contains 14 residues. This chain's CDR3 is CATSRDEVATEAFF. DNA of the CDR3: TGTGCCACCAGCAGAGATGAGGTGGCCACTGAAGCTTTCTTT.

The chain is built from TRBV19 and TRBJ1-1; possibly TRBD1 for D (6 bases). The germline V and J ends were trimmed by 1 base and 14 bases, with 17 bases remaining between them. Germline values: CDR1 LNHDA, CDR2 SQIVND (reference sequence). This CDR3 is 13 amino acids long. The CDR3 nucleotides are TGTGCCAGTAGTATAGGAGGGGCAGGGGCCAGCTTCTTT. Translating gives CASSIGGAGASFF.

The chain recombines TRBV5-4 with TRBJ2-2; D may be TRBD2 (6 bases). V gave up 4 bases and J gave up 6 bases, with 7 bases separating them. From germline, CDR1 is SGHNT and CDR2 YYREEE (reference sequence). This CDR3 has 12 residues. In DNA form, the CDR3 reads TGTGCCAGCAGCGGCGGGGCCGGGGAGCTGTTTTTT. Translated, it gives CASSGGAGELFF.

The chain links TRBV6-4 to TRBJ2-2, with 7 bases aligning to TRBD1. CDR1 is MRHNA and CDR2 is SNTAGT in the germline V gene. The CDR3 is 16 amino acids. V lost 6 bases to trimming and J lost 4 bases; unmatched junction nucleotides: 11. This chain's CDR3 is CASSEGGREATGELFF. The CDR3 nucleotides read TGTGCCAGCAGCGAAGGGGGCCGAGAAGCCACCGGGGAGCTGTTTTTT.

This clone was counted once. The chain couples TRBV5-6 to TRBJ1-4; a possible D gene is TRBD1 (6 bases). This CDR3 region has 14 residues. V lost 5 bases to trimming and J lost 5 bases, with 13 bases between them. The germline gives CDR1 SGHDT, CDR2 YYEEEE. The CDR3 is CASSVLGGNEKLFF. The CDR3 nucleotides read TGTGCCAGCAGTGTTTTAGGGGGAAATGAAAAACTGTTTTTT.

The V call is TRBV11-2, the J call TRBJ2-1, with D unresolved. Germline assignment: CDR1 SGHAT and CDR2 FQNNGV. CDR3 length: 13 residues. Trimming removed 1 base from V and 5 bases from J, with 6 bases in between. This chain's CDR3 is CASSLGRDNEQFF. The CDR3 coding sequence is TGTGCCAGCAGCTTAGGTAGAGACAATGAGCAGTTCTTC.

This rearrangement joins TRBV9 to TRBJ1-1; possibly TRBD1 for D (5 bases). The V gene lost 0 bases and the J gene lost 0 bases, with 15 bases spanning the gap. The CDR3 runs 17 residues. Germline V gene sequence: CDR1 SGDLS, CDR2 YYNGEE. CDR3 amino acids: CASSVGWQGEMNTEAFF. CDR3 sequence (DNA): TGTGCCAGCAGCGTAGGGTGGCAGGGTGAGATGAACACTGAAGCTTTCTTT.

Only a few counts were recorded for this clone. This sample includes further DNA sequences coding for the same CDR3. The rearrangement links TRBV2 to TRBJ1-1; TRBD1 agrees at 7 bases. Trimming removed 7 bases from V and 5 bases from J; junction bases left unmatched: 1. The CDR3 has 11 amino acids. Per germline, CDR1 SNHLY and CDR2 FYNNEI. For the CDR3, the DNA is TGTGCCAGCATCAGGGGGACTGAAGCTTTCTTT. Translated: CASIRGTEAFF.

The chain links TRBV19 to TRBJ1-2, with D unclear. Per the germline V gene, CDR1 is LNHDA and CDR2 is SQIVND (reference sequence). Trimming shortened V by 3 bases and J by 4 bases, and 12 bases separated the two germline ends. This CDR3 region has 14 residues. CDR3 residues: CASSMGSGIYGYTF. DNA for the CDR3: TGTGCCAGTAGTATGGGGTCGGGGATCTATGGCTACACCTTC.

The rearrangement links TRBV13 to TRBJ1-3; D not resolved. The CDR3 runs 15 residues. V lost 4 bases, J lost 7 bases, and 17 bases lay in between. Germline V gene sequence: CDR1 PRHDT, CDR2 FYEKMQ (reference sequence). CDR3 nucleotides: TGTGCCAGCAGCTCCCGCCAGGCGGGATACAACACCATATATTTT. It is translated as CASSSRQAGYNTIYF.

V and J are TRBV4-3 and TRBJ2-1; 9 nucleotides align to TRBD2. Trimming removed 1 base from V and 5 bases from J; junction bases left unmatched: 6. CDR3 length: 16 residues. The germline gives CDR1 LGHNA, CDR2 YSLEER. CDR3 nucleotide sequence: TGCGCCAGCAGCCAAGGCCAGCGGGGGGCCCACAATGAGCAGTTCTTC. Amino acids: CASSQGQRGAHNEQFF.

This chain links TRBV5-6 with TRBJ2-1; D may be TRBD1 (6 bases). V lost 3 bases to trimming and J lost 9 bases, with 19 bases between them. This CDR3 comprises 15 residues. Germline V CDR1 and CDR2: SGHDT, YYEEEE. CDR3 bases: TGTGCCAGCAGCTCAGACCCGGGACAAAATTTTGAGCAGTTCTTC. Translating it yields CASSSDPGQNFEQFF.